The T cell receptor beta chain described here comes from a study of vaccination and CD4 T cells after COVID-19. On the study more broadly: Samples were taken after vaccination, a median of roughly 70 days after dose two, with a range of 14 to 241.

The trim removed 0 bases at V and 2 bases at J, leaving 4 bases unmatched. The CDR3 covers 15 residues. Germline-derived CDR1 and CDR2 are DFQATT and SNEGSKA (reference sequence). TCRdb ran MiXCR on the PCR reads and lists one entry per CDR3 protein. Counted here are approximately 20,000 distinct CDR3 sequences, 60% occurring once; the ten biggest clones make up 1% to 1.3%. The specimen comprised CD4+ T cells from blood, sampled after SARS-CoV-2 vaccination. The TCR sequence derives from a human donor who had recovered from COVID-19. The genes are TRBV20-1 and TRBJ2-3; 8 nucleotides line up with TRBD2. CDR3 nucleotides: TGCAGTGCTAGAGAGGTAGCGGGGCCCACAGATACGCAGTATTTT. Protein sequence: CSAREVAGPTDTQYF.